This entry features one T cell receptor beta chain sequence. The antigen is unknown. The data are from a study of cytomegalovirus exposure and HLA in healthy donors. Notes on the study in general: Cytomegalovirus association was listed for 164 TCR beta chains. Subsequent analysis revealed that first-cohort TCR clusters tended to co-occur in the approximately 120 validation repertoires.

The V end lost 6 bases, the J end lost 7 bases, and 13 bases lay between the germline ends. CDR3 length equals 13 residues. CDR1 and CDR2 (germline): MNHNY, SVGAGI (reference sequence). TCRdb's table, derived via immunoSEQ multiplex PCR, lists solely in-frame clones and lacks some. The table records roughly 80,000 clones, less than 95% of them present only once. Donors were drawn from the approximately 130-subject validation cohort, separate from the approximately 670-subject first cohort. The TCR comes from a woman younger than 35 in good health and CMV-seropositive. Sequenced input: PBMCs. This chain links TRBV6-6 with TRBJ2-1; tentatively, D is TRBD1 (5 bases). CDR3 DNA sequence: TGTGCCAGCAGGCTACAGGTCGTGAATGAGCAGTTCTTC. Protein: CASRLQVVNEQFF.